These 8 T cell receptor beta chains came from one sample sequenced in a study of graft-versus-host responses after intestinal transplantation. Produced via immunoSEQ multiplex PCR; TCRdb's table is partial and in-frame only. The repertoire has about 110,000 clones, just over 90% of them found once; the top ten carry 0.2% to 0.25%. These receptors lack a known antigen. This specimen consisted of unstimulated CD4+ T cells sorted from spleen or lymph node cells, obtained before transplant. These TCRs come from a human donor who was the organ donor for an intestinal transplant.

V is TRBV9 and J is TRBJ2-7; D might be TRBD1 or TRBD2, each matching 6 bases. The V gene's germline CDR1 is SGDLS and CDR2 YYNGEE. V shed 4 bases and J shed 5 bases, with 22 bases lying between them. CDR3 length: 16 amino acids. The CDR3 bases are TGTGCCAGCAGCTGGGGGCTCCGGGAGATCACCCACGAGCAGTACTTC. This encodes CASSWGLREITHEQYF.

This clone is a singleton in its sample. This chain links TRBV27 with TRBJ1-6, with TRBD1 identical over 7 bases. After removal of 5 bases from V and 8 bases from J, the junction contained 9 bases not matched to a gene. There are 15 residues in the CDR3. Germline V CDR1 and CDR2: MNHEY, SMNVEV (reference sequence). DNA of the CDR3: TGTGCCAGCAGTGTATACAGGGGATTTGATTCACCCCTCCACTTT. Residues: CASSVYRGFDSPLHF.

The gene calls are TRBV7-9 and TRBJ2-2, with 11 bases fitting TRBD2. V shed 1 base and J 5 bases; nucleotides not matched to a gene: 9. The germline V gene has CDR1 SEHNR and CDR2 FQNEAQ (reference sequence). The CDR3 extends over 18 amino acids. CDR3 region: CASSLGISSGRRTGELFF. For the CDR3, the DNA is TGTGCCAGCAGCTTAGGTATTTCTAGCGGGAGGCGAACCGGGGAGCTGTTTTTT.

V gene TRBV28 combines with J gene TRBJ2-1, with TRBD1 matching over 9 bases. Germline assignment: CDR1 MDHEN and CDR2 SYDVKM. The CDR3 length is 15 residues. The V gene end was trimmed by 6 bases and the J gene end by 5 bases; junction bases not matched to a gene: 8. CDR3 loop: CASRLTGTGNNEQFF. The CDR3 coding sequence is TGTGCCAGCAGATTAACCGGGACAGGGAACAATGAGCAGTTCTTC.

As for this clone: Germline is not matched at one junction end, which may reflect a read error. The rearrangement joins TRBV7-7 to TRBJ2-7; 8 bases map to TRBD2. The CDR3 is 13 amino acids. Germline-derived CDR1 and CDR2 are SSHAT and FNYEAQ (reference sequence). CDR3 nucleotide sequence: TGTGCTAGCAGCCCACGGGGGGGGGACGAGCAGTACTTC. Residues: CASSPRGGDEQYF.

The chain has TRBV6-1 and TRBJ2-5; D gene ambiguous. The germline V gene has CDR1 MNHNS and CDR2 SASEGT. V was clipped by 1 base and J by 5 bases, with 2 bases between them. CDR3 length: 11 residues. CDR3 sequence (DNA): TGTGCCAGCAGTGAAGGGGAGACCCAGTACTTC. It specifies CASSEGETQYF.

The rearrangement uses TRBV4-3 and TRBJ2-3, with 14 bases aligning to TRBD2. J gave up 5 bases and V 4 bases, and 5 bases lay outside the gene matches. This CDR3 contains 16 residues. Per germline, CDR1 LGHNA and CDR2 YSLEER. CDR3 region: CASSPTSGRARDTQYF. CDR3 nucleotide sequence: TGCGCCAGCAGCCCGACTAGCGGGAGGGCCAGAGATACGCAGTATTTT.

Regarding this clone: The junction does not match germline at one end; this may be a read error. The chain is built from TRBV20-1 and TRBJ1-2; TRBD1 is a possible D gene (5 bases). From germline, CDR1 is DFQATT and CDR2 SNEGSKA (reference sequence). This CDR3 comprises 11 residues. The CDR3: CSAKLTYDSRF. In nucleotides, the CDR3 is TGCAGTGCTAAGTTGACTTACGACAGCCGCTTC.